The entry that follows covers one TCR beta chain sequence. The antigen remains undetermined. This specimen belongs to a study of shared clonotypes between healthy human individuals. Background on the study: The people who gave samples were a couple of women and a few men aged 18 to 49. Study conclusions and caveats: Among a few donors, about 5% of naive CD4 clonotypes were found in common.

V shed 1 base and J shed 1 base, with 4 bases lying between them. This CDR3 spans 13 amino acids. Germline V CDR1 and CDR2: SGHTA, FQGTGA. Libraries were prepared by immunoSEQ multiplex PCR; TCRdb keeps only in-frame clonotypes and omits some of them. The profile shows around 180,000 clones, 85% to 95% of them singletons. None of the donors, who were healthy HIV-negative adults, had recently had acute infections or vaccinations. CD4+ cells yielded CD45RA+ naive and CD45RA-negative memory subsets. The sequenced sample consisted of naive CD4+ T cells sorted from blood. Subset of the sample: CD45RA+ positively selected. The genes are TRBV7-3 and TRBJ1-1, with D hard to call. The TCR comes from a woman in her 30s in good health. The CDR3 sequence: CASSLNGNTEAFF. The CDR3 DNA follows: TGTGCCAGCAGCTTAAACGGGAACACTGAAGCTTTCTTT.